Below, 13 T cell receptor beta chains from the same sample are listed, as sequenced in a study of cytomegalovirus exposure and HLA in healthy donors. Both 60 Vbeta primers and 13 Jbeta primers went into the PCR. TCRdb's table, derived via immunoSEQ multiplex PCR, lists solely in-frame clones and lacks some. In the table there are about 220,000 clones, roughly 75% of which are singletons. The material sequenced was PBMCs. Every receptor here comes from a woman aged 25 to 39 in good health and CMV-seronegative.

In DNA form, the CDR3 reads TGTGCCTGGTCGGAGGGCCTCTCTGGAAACACCATATATTTT. It encodes CAWSEGLSGNTIYF. The chain couples TRBV30 to TRBJ1-3; no firm D call. The CDR3 runs to 14 residues. Per the germline V gene, CDR1 is GTSNPN and CDR2 is SVGIG (reference sequence). V was clipped by 5 bases and J by 0 bases, with 11 bases between them.

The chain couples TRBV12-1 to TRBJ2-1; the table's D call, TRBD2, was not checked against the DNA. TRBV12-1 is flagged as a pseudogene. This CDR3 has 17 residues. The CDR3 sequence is CASSPTSEKSSYNEQFF. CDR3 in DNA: TGTGCCAGCAGCCCCACTAGCGAGAAGAGCTCCTACAATGAGCAGTTCTTC.

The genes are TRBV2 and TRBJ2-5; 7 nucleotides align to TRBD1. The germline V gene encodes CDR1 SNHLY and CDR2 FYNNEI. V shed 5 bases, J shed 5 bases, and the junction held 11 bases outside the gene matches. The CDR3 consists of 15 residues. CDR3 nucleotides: TGTGCCAGCAGTCCCAGAGGGGGCGAACGGGAGACCCAGTACTTC. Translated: CASSPRGGERETQYF.

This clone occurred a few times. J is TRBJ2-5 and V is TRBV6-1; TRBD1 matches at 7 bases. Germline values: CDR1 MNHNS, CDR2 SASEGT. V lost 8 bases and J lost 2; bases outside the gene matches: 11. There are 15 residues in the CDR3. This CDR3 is CASRKGAPGQETQYF. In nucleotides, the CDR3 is TGTGCCAGCCGGAAGGGGGCGCCGGGACAAGAGACCCAGTACTTC.

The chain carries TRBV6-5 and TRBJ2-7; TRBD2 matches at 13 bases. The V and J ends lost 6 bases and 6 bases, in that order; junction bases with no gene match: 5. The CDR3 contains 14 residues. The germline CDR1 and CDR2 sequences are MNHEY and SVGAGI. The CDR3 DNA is TGTGCCAGCAGCCCCGGGACTAGCGGGATCGAGCAGTACTTC. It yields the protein CASSPGTSGIEQYF.

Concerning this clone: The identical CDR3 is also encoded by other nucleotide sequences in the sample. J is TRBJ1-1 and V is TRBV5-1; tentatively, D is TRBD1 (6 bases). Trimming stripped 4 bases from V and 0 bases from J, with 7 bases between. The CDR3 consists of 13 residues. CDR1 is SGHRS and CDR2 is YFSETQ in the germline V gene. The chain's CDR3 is CASSRQVNTEAFF. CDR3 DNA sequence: TGCGCCAGCAGCCGACAGGTGAACACTGAAGCTTTCTTT.

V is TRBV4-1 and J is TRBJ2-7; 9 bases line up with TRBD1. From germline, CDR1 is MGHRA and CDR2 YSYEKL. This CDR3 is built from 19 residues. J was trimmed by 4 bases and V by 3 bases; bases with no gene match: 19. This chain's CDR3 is CASSQTRDRVISGLYEQYF. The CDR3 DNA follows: TGCGCCAGCAGCCAGACCCGGGACAGGGTTATATCGGGGCTTTACGAGCAGTACTTC.

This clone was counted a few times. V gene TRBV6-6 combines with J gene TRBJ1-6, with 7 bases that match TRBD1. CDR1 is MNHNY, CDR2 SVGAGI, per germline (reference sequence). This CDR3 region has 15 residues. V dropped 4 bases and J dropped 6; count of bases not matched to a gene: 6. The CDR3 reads CASSSHRGGNSPLHF. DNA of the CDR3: TGTGCCAGCAGTTCACACAGGGGCGGTAATTCACCCCTCCACTTT.

This chain's CDR3 is CASSLGLGGGGGYTF. Written as DNA, the CDR3 is TGTGCCAGCAGCTTAGGCCTTGGGGGCGGTGGCGGCTACACCTTC. The chain recombines TRBV13 with TRBJ1-2; TRBD1 is a possible D gene (6 bases). The CDR3 is 15 amino acids. Per the germline V gene, CDR1 is PRHDT and CDR2 is FYEKMQ (reference sequence). The V end was cut by 0 bases, the J end by 8 bases, with 16 bases between.

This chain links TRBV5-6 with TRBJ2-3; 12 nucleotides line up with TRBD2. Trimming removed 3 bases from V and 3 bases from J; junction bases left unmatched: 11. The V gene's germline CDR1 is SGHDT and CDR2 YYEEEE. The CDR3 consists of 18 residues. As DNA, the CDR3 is TGTGCCAGCAGCTCCCGGATTGGACTAGCGGGAAGTACAGATACGCAGTATTTT. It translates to CASSSRIGLAGSTDTQYF.

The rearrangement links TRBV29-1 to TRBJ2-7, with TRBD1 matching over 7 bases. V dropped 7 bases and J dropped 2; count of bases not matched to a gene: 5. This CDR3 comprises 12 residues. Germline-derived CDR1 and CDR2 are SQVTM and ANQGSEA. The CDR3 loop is CSAGQDAYEQYF. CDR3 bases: TGCAGCGCCGGACAGGATGCCTACGAGCAGTACTTC.

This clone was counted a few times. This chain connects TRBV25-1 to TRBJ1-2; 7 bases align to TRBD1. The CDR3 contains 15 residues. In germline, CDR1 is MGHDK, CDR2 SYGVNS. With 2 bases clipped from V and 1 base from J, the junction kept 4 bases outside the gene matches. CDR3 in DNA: TGTGCCAGCAGTGAAACAGGGGCTCATAACTATGGCTACACCTTC. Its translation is CASSETGAHNYGYTF.

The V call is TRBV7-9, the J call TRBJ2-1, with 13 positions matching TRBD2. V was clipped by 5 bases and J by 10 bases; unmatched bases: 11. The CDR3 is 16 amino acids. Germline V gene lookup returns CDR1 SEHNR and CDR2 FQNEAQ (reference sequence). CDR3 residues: CASSERTSGGLSEQFF. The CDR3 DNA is TGTGCCAGCAGCGAACGGACTAGCGGGGGCCTCTCGGAGCAGTTCTTC.